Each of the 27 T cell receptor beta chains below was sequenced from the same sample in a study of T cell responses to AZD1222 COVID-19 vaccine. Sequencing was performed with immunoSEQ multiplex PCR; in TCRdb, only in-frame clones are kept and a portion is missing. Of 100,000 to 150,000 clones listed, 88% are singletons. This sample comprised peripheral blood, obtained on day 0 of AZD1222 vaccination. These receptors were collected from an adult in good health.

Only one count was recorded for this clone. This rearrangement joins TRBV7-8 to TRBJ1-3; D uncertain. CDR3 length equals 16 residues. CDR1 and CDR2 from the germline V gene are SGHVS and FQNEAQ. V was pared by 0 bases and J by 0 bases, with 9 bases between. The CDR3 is CASSLARSDSGNTIYF. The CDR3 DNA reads TGTGCCAGCAGCTTAGCGCGGTCCGACTCTGGAAACACCATATATTTT.

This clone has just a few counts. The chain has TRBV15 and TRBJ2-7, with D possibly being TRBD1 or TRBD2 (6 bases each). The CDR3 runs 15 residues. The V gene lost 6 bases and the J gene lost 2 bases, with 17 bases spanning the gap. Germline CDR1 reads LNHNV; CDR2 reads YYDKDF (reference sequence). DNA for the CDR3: TGTGCCACCAGGGCTAACAAGGGGGGTACCTACGAGCAGTACTTC. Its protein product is CATRANKGGTYEQYF.

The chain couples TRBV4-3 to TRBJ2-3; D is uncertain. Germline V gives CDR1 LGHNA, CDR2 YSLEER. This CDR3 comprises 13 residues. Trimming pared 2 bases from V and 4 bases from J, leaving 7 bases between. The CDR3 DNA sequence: TGCGCCAGCAGCCAATCGCCGGCAGATACGCAGTATTTT. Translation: CASSQSPADTQYF.

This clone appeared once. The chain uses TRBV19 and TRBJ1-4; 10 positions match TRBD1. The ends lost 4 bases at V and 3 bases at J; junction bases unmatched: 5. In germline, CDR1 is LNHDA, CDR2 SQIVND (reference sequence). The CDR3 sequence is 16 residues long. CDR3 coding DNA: TGTGCCAGTAGTACCTTGACAGGGGGCTCTAATGAAAAACTGTTTTTT. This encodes CASSTLTGGSNEKLFF. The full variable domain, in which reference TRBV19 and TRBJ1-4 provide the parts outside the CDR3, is DGGITQSPKYLFRKEGQNVTLSCEQNLNHDAMYWYRQDPGQGLRLIYYSQIVNDFQKGDIAEGYSVSREKKESFPLTVTSAQKNPTAFYLCASSTLTGGSNEKLFFGSGTQLSVL.

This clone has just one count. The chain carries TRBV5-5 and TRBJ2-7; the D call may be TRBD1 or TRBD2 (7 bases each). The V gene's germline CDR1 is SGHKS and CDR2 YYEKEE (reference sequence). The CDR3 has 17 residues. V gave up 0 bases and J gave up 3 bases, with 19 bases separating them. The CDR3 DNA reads TGTGCCAGCAGCTTGGTGGGAGGGAGGGGGCTCGTCTACGAGCAGTACTTC. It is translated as CASSLVGGRGLVYEQYF.

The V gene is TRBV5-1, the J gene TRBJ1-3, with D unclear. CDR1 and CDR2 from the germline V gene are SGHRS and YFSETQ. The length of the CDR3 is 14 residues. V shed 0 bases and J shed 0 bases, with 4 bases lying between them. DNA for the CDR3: TGCGCCAGCAGCTTGGGGGCCTCTGGAAACACCATATATTTT. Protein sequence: CASSLGASGNTIYF. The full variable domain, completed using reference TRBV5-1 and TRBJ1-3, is KAGVTQTPRYLIKTRGQQVTLSCSPISGHRSVSWYQQTPGQGLQFLFEYFSETQRNKGNFPGRFSGRQFSNSRSEMNVSTLELGDSALYLCASSLGASGNTIYFGEGSWLTVV.

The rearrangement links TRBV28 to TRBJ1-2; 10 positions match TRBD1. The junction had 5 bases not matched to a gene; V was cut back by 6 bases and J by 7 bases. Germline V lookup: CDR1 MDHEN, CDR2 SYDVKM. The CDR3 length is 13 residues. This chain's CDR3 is CASSSGQGGGYTF. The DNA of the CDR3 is TGTGCCAGCAGCTCAGGACAGGGGGGTGGCTACACCTTC.

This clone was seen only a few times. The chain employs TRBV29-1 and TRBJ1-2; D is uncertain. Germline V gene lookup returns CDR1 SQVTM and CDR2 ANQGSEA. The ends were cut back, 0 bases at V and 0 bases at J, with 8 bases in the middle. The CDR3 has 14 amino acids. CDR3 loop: CSVEDGNSNYGYTF. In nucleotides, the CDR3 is TGCAGCGTTGAAGACGGGAATTCTAACTATGGCTACACCTTC. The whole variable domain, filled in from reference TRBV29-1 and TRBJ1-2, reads SAVISQKPSRDICQRGTSLTIQCQVDSQVTMMFWYRQQPGQSLTLIATANQGSEATYESGFVIDKFPISRPNLTFSTLTVSNMSPEDSSIYLCSVEDGNSNYGYTFGSGTRLTVV.

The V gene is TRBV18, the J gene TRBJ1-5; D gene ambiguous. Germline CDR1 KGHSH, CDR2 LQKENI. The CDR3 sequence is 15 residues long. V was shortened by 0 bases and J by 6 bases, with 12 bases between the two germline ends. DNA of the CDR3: TGTGCCAGCTCACCACCCGCTGAGGAAGGTCAGCCCCAGCATTTT. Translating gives CASSPPAEEGQPQHF.

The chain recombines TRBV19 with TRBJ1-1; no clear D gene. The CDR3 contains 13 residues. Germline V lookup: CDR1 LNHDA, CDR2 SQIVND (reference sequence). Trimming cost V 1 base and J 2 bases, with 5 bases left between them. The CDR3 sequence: CASSIGRNTEAFF. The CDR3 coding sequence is TGTGCCAGTAGTATAGGCAGAAACACTGAAGCTTTCTTT.

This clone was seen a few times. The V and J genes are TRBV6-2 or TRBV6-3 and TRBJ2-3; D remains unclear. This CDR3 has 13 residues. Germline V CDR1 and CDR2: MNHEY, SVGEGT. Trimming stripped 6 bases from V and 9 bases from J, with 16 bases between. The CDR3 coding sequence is TGTGCCAGCAGCTCCCGAGGCCCCGACACGCAGTATTTT. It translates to CASSSRGPDTQYF.

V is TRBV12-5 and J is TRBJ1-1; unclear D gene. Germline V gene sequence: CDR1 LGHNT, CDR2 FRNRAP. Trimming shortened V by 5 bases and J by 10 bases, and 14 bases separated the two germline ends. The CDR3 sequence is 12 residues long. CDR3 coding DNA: TGTGCTAGTGGTCCCCCGGAAAGAGGAGCTTTCTTT. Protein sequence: CASGPPERGAFF.

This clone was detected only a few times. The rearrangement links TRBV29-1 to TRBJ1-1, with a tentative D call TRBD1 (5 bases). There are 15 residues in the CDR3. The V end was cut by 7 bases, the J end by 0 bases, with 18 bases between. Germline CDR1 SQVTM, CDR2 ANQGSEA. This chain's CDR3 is CSAMAGWGMNTEAFF. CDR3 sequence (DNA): TGCAGCGCCATGGCAGGTTGGGGCATGAACACTGAAGCTTTCTTT.

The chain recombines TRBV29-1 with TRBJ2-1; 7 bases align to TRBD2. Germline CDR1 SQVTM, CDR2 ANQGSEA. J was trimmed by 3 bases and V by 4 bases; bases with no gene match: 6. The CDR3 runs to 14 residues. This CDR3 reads CSVGSVAGYNEQFF. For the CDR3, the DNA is TGCAGCGTTGGGTCGGTAGCGGGCTACAATGAGCAGTTCTTC.

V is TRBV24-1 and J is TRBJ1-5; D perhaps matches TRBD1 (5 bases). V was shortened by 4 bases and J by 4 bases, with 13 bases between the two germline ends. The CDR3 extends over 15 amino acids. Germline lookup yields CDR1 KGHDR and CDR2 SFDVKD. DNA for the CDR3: TGTGCCACCAGTGAATCGACAGCATTAAATCAGCCCCAGCATTTT. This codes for CATSESTALNQPQHF.

CDR3 region: CAWSSAALSGGYTF. Written as DNA, the CDR3 is TGTGCCTGGAGTAGTGCAGCGCTATCGGGAGGCTACACCTTC. V usage is TRBV30 and J usage is TRBJ1-2; D uncertain. Trimming removed 2 bases at V and 8 bases at J, with 18 bases between. The CDR3 spans 14 residues. Germline CDR1 and CDR2: GTSNPN and SVGIG (reference sequence).

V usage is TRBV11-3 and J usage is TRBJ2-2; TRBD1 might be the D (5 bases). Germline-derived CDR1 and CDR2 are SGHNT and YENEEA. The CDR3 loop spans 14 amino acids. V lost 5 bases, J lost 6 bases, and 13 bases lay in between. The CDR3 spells CASSPQDFAGELFF. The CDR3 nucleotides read TGTGCCAGCAGCCCACAGGATTTCGCCGGGGAGCTGTTTTTT.

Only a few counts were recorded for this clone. CDR3 DNA: TGTGCCAGCAGAAACACTGAAGCTTTCTTT. Translating gives CASRNTEAFF. This sequence joins TRBV2 and TRBJ1-1; D is unclear. V dropped 6 bases and J dropped 2 bases, with 1 base sitting between them. Germline V gives CDR1 SNHLY, CDR2 FYNNEI. The length of the CDR3 is 10 residues.

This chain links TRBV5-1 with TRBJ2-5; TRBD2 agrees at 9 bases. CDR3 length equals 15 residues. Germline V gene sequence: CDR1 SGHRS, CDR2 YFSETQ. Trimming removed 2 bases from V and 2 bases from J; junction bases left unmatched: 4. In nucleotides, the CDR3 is TGCGCCAGCAGCTTACGGACTAGCGATCAAGAGACCCAGTACTTC. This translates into CASSLRTSDQETQYF. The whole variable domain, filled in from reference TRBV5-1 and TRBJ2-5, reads KAGVTQTPRYLIKTRGQQVTLSCSPISGHRSVSWYQQTPGQGLQFLFEYFSETQRNKGNFPGRFSGRQFSNSRSEMNVSTLELGDSALYLCASSLRTSDQETQYFGPGTRLLVL.

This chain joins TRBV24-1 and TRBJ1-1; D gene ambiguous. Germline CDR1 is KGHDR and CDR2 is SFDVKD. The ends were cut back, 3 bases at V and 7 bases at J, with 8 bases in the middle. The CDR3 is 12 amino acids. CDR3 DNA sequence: TGTGCCACCAGTGATCAAGGGTTTGAAGCTTTCTTT. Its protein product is CATSDQGFEAFF.

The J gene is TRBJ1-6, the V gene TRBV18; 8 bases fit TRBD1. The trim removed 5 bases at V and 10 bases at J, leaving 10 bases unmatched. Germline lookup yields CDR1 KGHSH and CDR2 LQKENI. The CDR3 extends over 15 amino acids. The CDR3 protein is CASSGSGGVMSPLHF. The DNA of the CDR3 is TGTGCCAGCTCAGGATCAGGGGGCGTTATGTCACCCCTCCACTTT.

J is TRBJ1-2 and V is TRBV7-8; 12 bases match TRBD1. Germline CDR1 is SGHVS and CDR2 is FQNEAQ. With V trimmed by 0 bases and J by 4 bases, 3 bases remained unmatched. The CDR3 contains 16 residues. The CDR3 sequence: CASSLAGQGAVYGYTF. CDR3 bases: TGTGCCAGCAGCTTAGCGGGACAGGGGGCGGTCTATGGCTACACCTTC.

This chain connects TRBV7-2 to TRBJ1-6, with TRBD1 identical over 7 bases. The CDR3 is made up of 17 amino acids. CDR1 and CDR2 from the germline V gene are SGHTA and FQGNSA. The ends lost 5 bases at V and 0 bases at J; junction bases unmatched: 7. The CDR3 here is CASSTQTGSSYNSPLHF. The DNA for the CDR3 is TGTGCCAGCAGCACTCAGACAGGGAGCTCCTATAATTCACCCCTCCACTTT.

The CDR3, as DNA: TGCGCCAGCAGCCCGGGCTTCGTCGATTCACCCCTCCACTTT. Its translation is CASSPGFVDSPLHF. The rearrangement uses TRBV5-1 and TRBJ1-6; unclear D gene. The CDR3 has 14 amino acids. The germline gives CDR1 SGHRS, CDR2 YFSETQ. The V and J ends lost 4 bases and 8 bases respectively, with 13 bases between them.

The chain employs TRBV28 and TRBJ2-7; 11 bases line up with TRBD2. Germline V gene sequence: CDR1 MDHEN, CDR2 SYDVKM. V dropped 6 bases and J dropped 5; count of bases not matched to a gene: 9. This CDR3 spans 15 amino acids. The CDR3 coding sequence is TGTGCCAGCAGCCTAGCGGGAGGAATCCTGCACGAGCAGTACTTC. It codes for CASSLAGGILHEQYF.

The CDR3 region has the DNA TGTGCCAGCAGTTACTCAGCGACAAAAATTTCACACGAGCAGTACTTC. Residues: CASSYSATKISHEQYF. The chain combines TRBV6-5 with TRBJ2-7; D remains ambiguous. CDR1 is MNHEY and CDR2 is SVGAGI in the germline V gene. V dropped 0 bases and J dropped 5 bases, with 17 bases sitting between them. The CDR3 spans 16 residues.

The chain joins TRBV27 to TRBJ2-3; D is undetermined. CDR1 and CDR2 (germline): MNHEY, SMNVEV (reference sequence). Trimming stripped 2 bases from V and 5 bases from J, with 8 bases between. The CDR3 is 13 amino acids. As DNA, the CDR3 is TGTGCCAGCAGTTTAAAAGGGTTAGATACGCAGTATTTT. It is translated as CASSLKGLDTQYF.